The following is a T cell receptor beta chain sequence with its context. The data originate from a study of blood T cell repertoires in COVID-19. Cohort 3 recovery required two negative PCRs, clearance, or symptom resolution. V gave up 6 bases and J gave up 5 bases, with 16 bases separating them. CDR3 length: 14 amino acids. Germline V gene data show CDR1 as KGHSH and CDR2 as LQKENI. Data came from immunoSEQ multiplex PCR; TCRdb stores just in-frame clones and leaves some out. The data contain about 200,000 clones, approximately 90% of them singletons. The chain employs TRBV18 and TRBJ2-5; a possible D gene is TRBD2 (6 bases). The sequencing sample was made of PBMCs or T cells enriched from blood (not recorded which). The TCR comes from a man aged 30 to 39 who had recovered from COVID-19. The CDR3 protein is CASSSRRAGETQYF. The DNA for the CDR3 is TGTGCCAGCTCGAGTCGGAGGGCCGGGGAGACCCAGTACTTC.